The following is a T cell receptor (beta chain) sequence with its context. The antigen remains undetermined. The read ends 3 residues shy of where the CDR3 ends; the end is completed using the germline J gene. The data were taken from a study of T cells in women clearing cervical HPV infection. The CDR3 sequence is 13 residues long. Germline V gene lookup returns CDR1 SGHTA and CDR2 FQGTGA. Losses at the gene ends were 1 base for V and 8 bases for J; bases not matched to a gene: 2. Study results and caveats: Controls had more TRBV6-7 (roughly 0.16%) than cases (about 0.11%).

The table came from immunoSEQ multiplex PCR; TCRdb's copy has only in-frame clones and leaves some out. The listing records about 17,000 clones. The clonotype originates from a woman between 18 and 70 years old with a cervical HPV16 infection that either progressed to CIN3+ or cleared (not recorded which). The V gene is TRBV7-3, the J gene TRBJ2-1; 7 bases are shared with TRBD1. Sequences were obtained from blood buffy coat. CDR3 DNA (partial): TGTGCCAGCAGCTTAATAGGGGGCGATGAG. Its protein is CASSLIGGDE. The entire CDR3 sequence reads CASSLIGGDEQFF.